This TCR beta chain was sequenced in a study of T-cell memory formation after mild COVID-19. Only a few counts were recorded for this clonotype. No antigen is known for it. TCR alpha and TCR beta cDNA libraries with sample barcodes and UMIs came from 5'RACE using constant-segment primers. A single record per CDR3 protein comes from TCRdb applying MiXCR to the 5' RACE reads. The sample includes about 90,000 distinct CDR3 sequences, more than 10% seen only once; the top ten take about 29%. Findings and limits, study-wide: Clones which contracted sat mainly in CM and EM if CD4+, and in EMRA if CD8+. Balance between CD4 and CD8 was seen in clones contracting day 15 to 85, and a CD4+ lean was seen in later expanders.

The CDR3 is made up of 14 amino acids. The trim removed 4 bases at V and 5 bases at J, leaving 6 bases unmatched. The germline CDR1 and CDR2 sequences are SGHDT and YYEEEE. The chain is built from TRBV5-6 and TRBJ1-1; TRBD1 matches 9 bases. What was sequenced was PBMCs or a T cell subset sorted from them (not recorded which). This clonotype was obtained from an adult woman who had mild COVID-19 (a few samples of this study predate the infection). Cell type and time point are not known. CDR3 DNA: TGTGCCAGCAGCACAGGGGGCGCCGGGACTGAAGCTTTCTTT. Its protein is CASSTGGAGTEAFF.